The T cell receptor (beta chain) described here comes from a study of OX40 agonist ivuxolimab in advanced cancers. The CDR3 has 12 residues. Trimming pared 2 bases from V and 8 bases from J, leaving 9 bases between. From germline, CDR1 is KGHSH and CDR2 LQKENI. Data came from immunoSEQ multiplex PCR; TCRdb stores just in-frame clones and leaves some out. The sample contains 50,000 or so clones, 84% of which appear only once. Concerning this clone itself: Its specificity is unknown.

Points from the study as a whole: There were, on average, more expanded clones in CD8+ T cells than in CD4+. Nonresponders included some who also had low normalized T-cell clonal expansion. At 0.1 to 3.0 mg/kg and by week 6, CD4+ and CD8+ T cells in the blood had expanded clonally.

This clonotype originated in an adult with an advanced solid tumor such as melanoma, head and neck, liver or kidney cancer. The gene calls are TRBV18 and TRBJ1-2; weak D call: TRBD1 (5 bases). The sample consisted of CD4+ or CD8+ T cells sorted from blood, taken in a trial of the OX40 agonist ivuxolimab. CDR3 coding DNA: TGTGCCAGCTCACCAGGGGGGAGCGGCTACACCTTC. This codes for CASSPGGSGYTF.